A single sample gave rise to the 19 T cell receptor beta chains below, sequenced in a study of identical twins. TCRdb processed the 5' RACE reads anew with MiXCR; each CDR3 protein has one entry. The table lists 700,000 or so distinct CDR3 sequences, 8.6% of them singletons. The sample was also reused in another study, on yellow fever vaccine responses in identical twins.

The specimen was PBMCs. The receptors come from a woman aged 18 to 35 in good health.

This clonotype was observed a handful of times. The CDR3 loop is CSARDPGQGLLDTQYF. The CDR3, as DNA: TGCAGTGCTAGAGATCCGGGACAGGGTCTTTTAGATACGCAGTATTTT. The rearrangement joins TRBV20-1 to TRBJ2-3, with 9 bases matching TRBD1. Losses at the gene ends were 0 bases for V and 5 bases for J; bases not matched to a gene: 9. The CDR3 spans 16 residues. CDR1 and CDR2 from the germline V gene are DFQATT and SNEGSKA (reference sequence).

This clonotype turned up a few times. The gene calls are TRBV5-6 and TRBJ2-7; 7 bases agree with TRBD2. The germline CDR1 and CDR2 sequences are SGHDT and YYEEEE. The CDR3 runs 14 residues. V gave up 3 bases and J gave up 2 bases; unmatched junction bases: 5. The CDR3 loop reads CASSSSGLTYEQYF. DNA for the CDR3: TGTGCCAGCAGCTCGTCGGGACTAACCTACGAGCAGTACTTC.

This clonotype has a handful of counts. The chain combines TRBV11-1 with TRBJ2-6, with a possible D match to TRBD1 (5 bases). The V gene lost 4 bases and the J gene lost 4 bases, with 20 bases spanning the gap. Per the germline V gene, CDR1 is SGHAT and CDR2 is FQDESV (reference sequence). There are 18 residues in the CDR3. The CDR3 reads CASSSANIRGSGANVLTF. The DNA for the CDR3 is TGTGCCAGCAGCTCCGCAAATATTAGGGGATCAGGGGCCAACGTCCTGACTTTC. Full variable domain (outside the CDR3, taken from reference TRBV11-1 and TRBJ2-6): EAEVAQSPRYKITEKSQAVAFWCDPISGHATLYWYRQILGQGPELLVQFQDESVVDDSQLPKDRFSAERLKGVDSTLKIQPAELGDSAMYLCASSSANIRGSGANVLTFGAGSRLTVL.

This clonotype occurred many times. V and J are TRBV9 and TRBJ2-1; the D gene is possibly TRBD2 (7 bases). Germline CDR1 reads SGDLS; CDR2 reads YYNGEE. Trimming cost V 3 bases and J 0 bases, with 13 bases left between them. This CDR3 has 16 residues. The CDR3 coding sequence is TGTGCCAGCAGCGCGGCGGGGGCGAGCTCCTACAATGAGCAGTTCTTC. Residues: CASSAAGASSYNEQFF.

V is TRBV4-1 and J is TRBJ2-1; 8 nucleotides align to TRBD2. The germline V gene encodes CDR1 MGHRA and CDR2 YSYEKL. The CDR3 is 15 amino acids. V was pared by 3 bases and J by 9 bases, with 10 bases of the junction left unmatched. DNA for the CDR3: TGCGCCAGCAGCCAGCCCGTCGGGGGGGCGGCTGAGCAGTTCTTC. Translation gives CASSQPVGGAAEQFF.

This clonotype was counted only a few times. V and J are TRBV15 and TRBJ2-2; D not certain. The V gene's germline CDR1 is LNHNV and CDR2 YYDKDF (reference sequence). The CDR3 length is 12 residues. Trimming took off 9 bases at V and 2 bases at J, with 7 bases between the two ends. The CDR3 reads CATLGNTGELFF. The CDR3 bases are TGTGCCACTTTAGGCAACACCGGGGAGCTGTTTTTT.

This clonotype has ten or more counts. The J gene is TRBJ1-1, the V gene TRBV5-1; D unclear. Trimming took 4 bases from V and 0 from J, leaving 10 bases between them. There are 14 residues in the CDR3. Looked up from germline, CDR1 is SGHRS and CDR2 is YFSETQ. The CDR3 sequence is CASSSRGMNTEAFF. CDR3 DNA sequence: TGCGCCAGCAGCAGTCGGGGAATGAACACTGAAGCTTTCTTT.

The chain links TRBV23-1 to TRBJ2-3; TRBD1 matches at 10 bases. TRBV23-1 has ORF status, its function being uncertain. The CDR3 has 15 residues. V lost 1 base to trimming and J lost 6 bases; unmatched junction nucleotides: 4. The CDR3 region is CASSQWDRGSDTQYF. CDR3 DNA: TGCGCCAGCAGTCAATGGGACAGGGGATCGGATACGCAGTATTTT.

The chain has TRBV27 and TRBJ2-1; 10 bases are shared with TRBD2. The CDR3 length is 15 residues. J lost 7 bases, V lost 4 bases, and 7 bases had no gene match. In germline, CDR1 is MNHEY, CDR2 SMNVEV (reference sequence). The CDR3 nucleotides are TGTGCCAGCAGTTCCTTAGCGGGAGGAGAGAATGAGCAGTTCTTC. This codes for CASSSLAGGENEQFF.

Ten or more counts support this clonotype. This chain joins TRBV4-2 and TRBJ2-7; D perhaps matches TRBD1 (5 bases). This CDR3 is 14 amino acids long. The V gene's germline CDR1 is LGHNA and CDR2 YNFKEQ. V was pared by 5 bases and J by 2 bases, with 13 bases between. CDR3 region: CASSSEKGTYEQYF. DNA of the CDR3: TGTGCCAGCAGCTCTGAGAAGGGGACCTACGAGCAGTACTTC.

In its sample, this clonotype was seen many times. This chain joins TRBV28 and TRBJ1-6; D call uncertain. Trimming stripped 1 base from V and 9 bases from J, with 10 bases between. Germline lookup yields CDR1 MDHEN and CDR2 SYDVKM. The CDR3 spans 14 residues. The CDR3 is CASSLFTQFSPLHF. CDR3 nucleotide sequence: TGTGCCAGCAGTTTATTTACCCAGTTTTCACCCCTCCACTTT.

This clonotype was detected ten times or more. The rearrangement uses TRBV9 and TRBJ2-2; D perhaps matches TRBD2 (5 bases). Per germline, CDR1 SGDLS and CDR2 YYNGEE. V was pared by 4 bases and J by 0 bases, with 16 bases between. This CDR3 has 17 amino acids. CDR3 bases: TGTGCCAGCAGCCCTAGCACGGGCAAAGCGAACACCGGGGAGCTGTTTTTT. Amino acid sequence: CASSPSTGKANTGELFF.

This clonotype has a count of ten or more. J is TRBJ1-1 and V is TRBV6-5, with D unresolved. The CDR3 totals 12 residues. Trimming pared 5 bases from V and 7 bases from J, leaving 11 bases between. Per germline, CDR1 MNHEY and CDR2 SVGAGI. The CDR3 spells CASSAQWGEAFF. The DNA of the CDR3 is TGTGCCAGCAGTGCCCAGTGGGGTGAAGCTTTCTTT.

This clonotype was seen once. The chain carries TRBV18 and TRBJ2-7, with TRBD1 matching 7 bases. Trimming cost V 3 bases and J 1 base; bases outside gene matches: 12. Germline V gene data show CDR1 as KGHSH and CDR2 as LQKENI. The CDR3 covers 17 residues. The DNA for the CDR3 is TGTGCCAGCTCACCCACCGGGGACAGCCTTTCATCCTACGAGCAGTACTTC. This sequence encodes CASSPTGDSLSSYEQYF.

This clonotype has ten or more counts. This rearrangement joins TRBV29-1 to TRBJ2-1; 9 bases line up with TRBD1. This CDR3 contains 14 residues. In germline, CDR1 is SQVTM, CDR2 ANQGSEA. J gave up 12 bases and V 3 bases, and 12 bases lay outside the gene matches. CDR3 region: CSVDIGQGPRGQFF. CDR3 DNA sequence: TGCAGCGTTGATATAGGACAGGGGCCCCGGGGGCAGTTCTTC.

A note on this clonotype: The junction differs from germline at one of its ends, possibly a read error. This chain links TRBV7-7 with TRBJ2-1, with 8 bases aligning to TRBD2. The germline V gene encodes CDR1 SSHAT and CDR2 FNYEAQ (reference sequence). This CDR3 region has 18 residues. DNA for the CDR3: TGTGCTAGCAGCTTAGCGCCCGTAGCGGGGTTCGCCTACAATGAGCAGTTCTTC. It yields the protein CASSLAPVAGFAYNEQFF.

This clonotype has a count of ten or more. The chain couples TRBV6-5 to TRBJ2-2; 7 bases match TRBD1. Trimming removed 2 bases from V and 3 bases from J; junction bases left unmatched: 6. This CDR3 has 16 amino acids. CDR1 is MNHEY, CDR2 SVGAGI, per germline. CDR3 coding DNA: TGTGCCAGCAGTTACAACAGGGGATCGGACACCGGGGAGCTGTTTTTT. This codes for CASSYNRGSDTGELFF.

This clonotype came up a few times. This sequence joins TRBV28 and TRBJ2-2; 9 bases agree with TRBD1. This CDR3 has 16 amino acids. Germline trimming cut 5 bases from V and 6 bases from J; bases unmatched to any gene: 10. In germline, CDR1 is MDHEN, CDR2 SYDVKM. The CDR3 coding sequence is TGTGCCAGCAGTACCCCCACAGGGGGCTTGTCCGGGGAGCTGTTTTTT. Its translation is CASSTPTGGLSGELFF. Drawing the rest from reference TRBV28 and TRBJ2-2, the complete variable domain is DVKVTQSSRYLVKRTGEKVFLECVQDMDHENMFWYRQDPGLGLRLIYFSYDVKMKEKGDIPEGYSVSREKKERFSLILESASTNQTSMYLCASSTPTGGLSGELFFGEGSRLTVL.

The chain combines TRBV28 with TRBJ2-5; TRBD2 matches at 8 bases. The CDR3 contains 16 residues. Trimming at V came to 3 bases and at J to 2 bases, leaving 8 bases not matched to a gene. Germline V gene data show CDR1 as MDHEN and CDR2 as SYDVKM. CDR3 in DNA: TGTGCCAGCAGTTTGGGCGTACTAGCGGAACAAGAGACCCAGTACTTC. Translation: CASSLGVLAEQETQYF.